The entry below describes one T cell receptor beta chain. This receptor's antigen is unknown. Base qualities are not recorded, but no much larger clone differs from it by a single base. Germline trimming amounts to 0 bases on V and 1 base on J, with 8 as the count of junction bases outside the gene matches. CDR1 and CDR2 (MGHRA, YSYEKL) derive from the germline V gene. Including the terminal cysteine and phenylalanine, the CDR3 comprises 17 residues. Just the 51-base CDR3 DNA is kept, in frame starting at base 1. The data stem from a study of T cell changes during pregnancy in multiple sclerosis (dated by TCRdb to the late 2010s). Background on the whole study: The study looked at changes in the T cell repertoire across pregnancy in women with multiple sclerosis.

The library was made by the immunoSEQ multiplex PCR assay. TCRdb carries this immuneACCESS record with in-frame sequences only. Its versions omit some clonotypes, under half of them owing to an unresolved V gene in the studies checked, with the rest unexplained. This sample is represented by about 74,000 clones; just over 90% of them were singletons. The top ten constitute 1.4% of the sample. The chain is made from TRBV4-1 and TRBJ2-7, with TRBD1 identical over 8 junction bases. The receptor's source is a female donor with multiple sclerosis, enrolled in a pregnancy study. Specimen: peripheral blood, collected in the third trimester of pregnancy. The nucleotide sequence is TGCGCCAGCAGCCAAGATCTGGAGACAGGGGCTTCCTACGAGCAGTACTTC. Its translation is CASSQDLETGASYEQYF.